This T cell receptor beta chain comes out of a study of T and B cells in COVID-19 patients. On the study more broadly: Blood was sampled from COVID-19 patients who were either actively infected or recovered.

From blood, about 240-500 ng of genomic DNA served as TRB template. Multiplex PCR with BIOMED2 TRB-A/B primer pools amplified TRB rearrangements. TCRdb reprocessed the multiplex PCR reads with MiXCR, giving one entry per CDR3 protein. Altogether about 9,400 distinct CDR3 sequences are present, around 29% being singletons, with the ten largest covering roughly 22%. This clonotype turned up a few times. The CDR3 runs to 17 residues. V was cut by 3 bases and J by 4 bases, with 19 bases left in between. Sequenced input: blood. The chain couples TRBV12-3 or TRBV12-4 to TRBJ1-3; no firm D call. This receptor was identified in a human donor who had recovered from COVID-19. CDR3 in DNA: TGTGCCAGCAGTTTTTTCCTCTCGGAGGGAAGGGGAAACACCATATATTTT. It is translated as CASSFFLSEGRGNTIYF.